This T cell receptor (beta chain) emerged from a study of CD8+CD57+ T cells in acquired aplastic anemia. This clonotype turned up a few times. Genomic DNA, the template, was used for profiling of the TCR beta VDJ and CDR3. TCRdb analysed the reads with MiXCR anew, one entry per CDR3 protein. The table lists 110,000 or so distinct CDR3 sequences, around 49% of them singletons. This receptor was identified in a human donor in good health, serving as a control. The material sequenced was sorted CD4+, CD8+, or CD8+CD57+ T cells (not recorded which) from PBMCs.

The CDR3 DNA reads as TGTGCCAGCAGTTACGGAACAGGGGGCGGGTATGGCTACACCTTC. Protein product: CASSYGTGGGYGYTF. The gene calls are TRBV27 and TRBJ1-2, with 9 bases that match TRBD1. V was clipped by 4 bases and J by 5 bases; unmatched bases: 8. Germline CDR1 and CDR2: MNHEY and SMNVEV (reference sequence). The length of the CDR3 is 15 residues.